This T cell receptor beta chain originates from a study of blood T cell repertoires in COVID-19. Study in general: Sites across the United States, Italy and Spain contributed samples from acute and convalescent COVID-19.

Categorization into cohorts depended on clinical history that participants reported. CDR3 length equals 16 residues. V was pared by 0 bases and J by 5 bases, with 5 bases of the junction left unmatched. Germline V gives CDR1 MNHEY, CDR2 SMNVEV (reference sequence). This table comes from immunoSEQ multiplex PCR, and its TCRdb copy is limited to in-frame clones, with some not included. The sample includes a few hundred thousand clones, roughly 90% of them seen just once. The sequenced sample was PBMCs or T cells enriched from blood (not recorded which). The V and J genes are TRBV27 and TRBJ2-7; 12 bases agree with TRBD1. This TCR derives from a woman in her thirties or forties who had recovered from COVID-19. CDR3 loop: CASSLSPGTGGNEQYF. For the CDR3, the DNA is TGTGCCAGCAGTTTATCTCCCGGGACAGGGGGCAACGAGCAGTACTTC.